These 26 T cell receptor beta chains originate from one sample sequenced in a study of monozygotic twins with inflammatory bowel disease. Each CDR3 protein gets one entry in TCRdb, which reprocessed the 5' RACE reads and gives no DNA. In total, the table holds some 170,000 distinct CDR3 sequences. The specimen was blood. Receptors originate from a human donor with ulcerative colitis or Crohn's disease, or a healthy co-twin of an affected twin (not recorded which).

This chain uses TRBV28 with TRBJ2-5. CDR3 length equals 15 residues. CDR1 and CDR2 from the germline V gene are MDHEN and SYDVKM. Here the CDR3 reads CASSHFRGNQETQYF. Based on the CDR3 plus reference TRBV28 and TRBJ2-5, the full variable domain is DVKVTQSSRYLVKRTGEKVFLECVQDMDHENMFWYRQDPGLGLRLIYFSYDVKMKEKGDIPEGYSVSREKKERFSLILESASTNQTSMYLCASSHFRGNQETQYFGPGTRLLVL.

The CDR3 here is CASSQGGQGGYEQYF. The chain has TRBV4-2 and TRBJ2-7; TCRdb outputs TRBD1, but without DNA this stays unchecked. This CDR3 region has 15 residues. Germline CDR1 is LGHNA and CDR2 is YNFKEQ.

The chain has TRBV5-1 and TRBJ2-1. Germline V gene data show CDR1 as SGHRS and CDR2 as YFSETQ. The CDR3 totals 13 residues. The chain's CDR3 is CASSSRLYNEQFF.

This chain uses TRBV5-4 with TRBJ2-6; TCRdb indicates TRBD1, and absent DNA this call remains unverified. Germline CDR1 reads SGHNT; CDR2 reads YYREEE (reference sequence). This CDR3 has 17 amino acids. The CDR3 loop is CASSSRQGAGGANVLTF.

The CDR3 loop reads CASSLDRVREKLFF. This sequence joins TRBV5-5 and TRBJ1-4. This CDR3 region has 14 residues. Germline V gene sequence: CDR1 SGHKS, CDR2 YYEKEE (reference sequence).

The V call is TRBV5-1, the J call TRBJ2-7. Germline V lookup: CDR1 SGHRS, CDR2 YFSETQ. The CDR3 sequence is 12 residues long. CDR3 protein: CASSGDFYEQYF.

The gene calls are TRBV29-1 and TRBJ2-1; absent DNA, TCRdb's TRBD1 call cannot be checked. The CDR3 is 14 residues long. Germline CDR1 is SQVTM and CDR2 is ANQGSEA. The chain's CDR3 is CSVVMQGRGYEQFF.

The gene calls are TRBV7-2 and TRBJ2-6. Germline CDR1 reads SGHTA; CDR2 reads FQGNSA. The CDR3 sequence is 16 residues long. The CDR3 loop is CASSLARGFGANVLTF. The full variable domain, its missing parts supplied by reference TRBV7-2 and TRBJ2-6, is GAGVSQSPSNKVTEKGKDVELRCDPISGHTALYWYRQSLGQGLEFLIYFQGNSAPDKSGLPSDRFSAERTGGSVSTLTIQRTQQEDSAVYLCASSLARGFGANVLTFGAGSRLTVL.

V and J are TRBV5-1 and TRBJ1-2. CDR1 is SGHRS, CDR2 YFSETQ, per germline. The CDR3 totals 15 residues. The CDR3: CASSPNPTVNYGYTF.

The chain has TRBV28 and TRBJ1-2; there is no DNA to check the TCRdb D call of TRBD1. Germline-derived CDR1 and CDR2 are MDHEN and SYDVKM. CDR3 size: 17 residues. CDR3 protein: CASSFRTGGRSGVGYTF.

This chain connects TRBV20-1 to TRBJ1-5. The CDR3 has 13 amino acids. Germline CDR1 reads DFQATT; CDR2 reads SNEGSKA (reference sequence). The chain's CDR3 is CSAREIRGQPQHF.

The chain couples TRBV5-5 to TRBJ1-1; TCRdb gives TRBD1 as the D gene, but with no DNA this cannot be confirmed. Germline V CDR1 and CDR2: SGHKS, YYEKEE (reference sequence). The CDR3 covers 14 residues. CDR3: CASSPETRAPVAFF.

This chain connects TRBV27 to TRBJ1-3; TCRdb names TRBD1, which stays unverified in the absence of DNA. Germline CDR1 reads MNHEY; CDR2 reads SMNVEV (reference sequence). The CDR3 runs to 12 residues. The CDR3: CASRGAGNTIYF.

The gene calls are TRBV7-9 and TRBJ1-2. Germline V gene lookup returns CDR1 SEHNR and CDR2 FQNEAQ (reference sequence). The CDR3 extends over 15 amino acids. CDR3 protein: CASSLVSGLVNGYTF. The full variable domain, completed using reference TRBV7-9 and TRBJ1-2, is DTGVSQNPRHKITKRGQNVTFRCDPISEHNRLYWYRQTLGQGPEFLTYFQNEAQLEKSRLLSDRFSAERPKGSFSTLEIQRTEQGDSAMYLCASSLVSGLVNGYTFGSGTRLTVV.

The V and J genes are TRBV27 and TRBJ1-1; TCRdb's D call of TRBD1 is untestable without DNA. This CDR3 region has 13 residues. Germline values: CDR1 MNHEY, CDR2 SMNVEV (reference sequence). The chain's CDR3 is CASSSRLRGEAFF.

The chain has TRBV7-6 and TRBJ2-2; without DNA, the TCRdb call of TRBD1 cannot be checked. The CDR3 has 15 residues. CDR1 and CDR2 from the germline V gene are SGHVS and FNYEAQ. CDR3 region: CASSLAQGNTGELFF.

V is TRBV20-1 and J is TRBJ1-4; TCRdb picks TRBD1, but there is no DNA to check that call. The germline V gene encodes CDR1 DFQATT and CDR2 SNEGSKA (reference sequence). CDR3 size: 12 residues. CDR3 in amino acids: CSAPDPTGKLFF.

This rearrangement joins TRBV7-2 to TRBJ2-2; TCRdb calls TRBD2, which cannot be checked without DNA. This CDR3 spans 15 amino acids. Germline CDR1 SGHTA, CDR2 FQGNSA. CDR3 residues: CASSTLGLSAGELFF.

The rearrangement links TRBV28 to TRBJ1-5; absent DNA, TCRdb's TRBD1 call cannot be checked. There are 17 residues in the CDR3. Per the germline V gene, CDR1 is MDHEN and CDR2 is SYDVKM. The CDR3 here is CASSSPGGFITYQPQHF.

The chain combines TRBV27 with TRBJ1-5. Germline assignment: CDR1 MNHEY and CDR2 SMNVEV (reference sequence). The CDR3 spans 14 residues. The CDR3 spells CASSPGGGNQPQHF.

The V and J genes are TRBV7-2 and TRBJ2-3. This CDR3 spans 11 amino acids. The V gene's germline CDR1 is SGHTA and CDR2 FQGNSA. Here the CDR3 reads CASSPRDTQYF.

The CDR3 loop reads CASSLTASGANVLTF. J is TRBJ2-6 and V is TRBV7-3. The germline CDR1 and CDR2 sequences are SGHTA and FQGTGA. The CDR3 spans 15 residues.

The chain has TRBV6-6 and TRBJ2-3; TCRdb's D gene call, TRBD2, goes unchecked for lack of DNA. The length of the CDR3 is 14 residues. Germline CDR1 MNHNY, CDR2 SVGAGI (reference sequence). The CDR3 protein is CASSYSGPRDTQYF.

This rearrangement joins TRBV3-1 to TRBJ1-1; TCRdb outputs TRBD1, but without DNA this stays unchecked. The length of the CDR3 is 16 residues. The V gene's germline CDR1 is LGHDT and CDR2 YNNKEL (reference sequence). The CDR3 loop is CASSQEGSGENTEAFF.

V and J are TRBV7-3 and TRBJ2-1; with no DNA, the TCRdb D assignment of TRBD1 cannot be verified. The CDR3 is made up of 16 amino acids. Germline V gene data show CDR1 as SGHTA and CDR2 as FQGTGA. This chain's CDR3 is CASSLDLPGQDHEQFF.

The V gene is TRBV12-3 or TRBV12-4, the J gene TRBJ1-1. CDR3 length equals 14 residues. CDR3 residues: CASSLGVGNTEAFF.